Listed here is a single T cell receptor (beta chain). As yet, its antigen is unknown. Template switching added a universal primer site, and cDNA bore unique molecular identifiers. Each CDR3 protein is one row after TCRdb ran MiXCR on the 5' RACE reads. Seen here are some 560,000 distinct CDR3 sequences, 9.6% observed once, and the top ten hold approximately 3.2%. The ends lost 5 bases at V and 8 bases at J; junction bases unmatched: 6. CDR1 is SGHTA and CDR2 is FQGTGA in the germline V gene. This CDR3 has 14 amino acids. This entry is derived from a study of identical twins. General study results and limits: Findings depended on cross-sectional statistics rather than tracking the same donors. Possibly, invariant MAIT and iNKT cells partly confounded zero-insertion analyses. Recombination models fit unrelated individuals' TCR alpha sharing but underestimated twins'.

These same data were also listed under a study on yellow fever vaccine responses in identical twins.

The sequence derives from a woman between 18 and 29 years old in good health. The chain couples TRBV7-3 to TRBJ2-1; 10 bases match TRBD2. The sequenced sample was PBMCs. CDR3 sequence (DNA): TGTGCCAGCAGCAGCGGGGGGGCCGTCGATGAGCAGTTCTTC. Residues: CASSSGGAVDEQFF.